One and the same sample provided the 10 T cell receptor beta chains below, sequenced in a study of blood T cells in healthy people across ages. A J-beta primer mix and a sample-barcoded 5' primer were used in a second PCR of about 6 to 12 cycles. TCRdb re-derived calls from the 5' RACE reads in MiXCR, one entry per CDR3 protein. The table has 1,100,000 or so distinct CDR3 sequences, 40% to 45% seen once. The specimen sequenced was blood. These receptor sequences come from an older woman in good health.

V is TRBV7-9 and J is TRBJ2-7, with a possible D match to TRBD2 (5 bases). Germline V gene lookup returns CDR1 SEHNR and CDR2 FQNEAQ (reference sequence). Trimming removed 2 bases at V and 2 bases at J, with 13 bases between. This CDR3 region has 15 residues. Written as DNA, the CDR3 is TGTGCCAGCAGCTTAACACGGAGCGGTGCCTACGAGCAGTACTTC. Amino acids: CASSLTRSGAYEQYF.

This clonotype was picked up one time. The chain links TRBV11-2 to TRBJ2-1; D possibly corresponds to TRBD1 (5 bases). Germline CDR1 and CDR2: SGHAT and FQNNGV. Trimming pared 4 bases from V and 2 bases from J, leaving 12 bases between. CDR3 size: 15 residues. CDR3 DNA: TGTGCCAGCAGCTCCGGACACAGTGCCTACAATGAGCAGTTCTTC. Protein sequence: CASSSGHSAYNEQFF.

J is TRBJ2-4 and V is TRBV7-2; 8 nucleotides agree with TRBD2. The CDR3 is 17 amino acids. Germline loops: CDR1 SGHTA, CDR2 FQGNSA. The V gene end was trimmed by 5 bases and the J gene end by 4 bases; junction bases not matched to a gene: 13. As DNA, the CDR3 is TGTGCCAGCAGCCCGAGTAGCGGGAAGGGCTCGAAAAACATTCAGTACTTC. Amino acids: CASSPSSGKGSKNIQYF.

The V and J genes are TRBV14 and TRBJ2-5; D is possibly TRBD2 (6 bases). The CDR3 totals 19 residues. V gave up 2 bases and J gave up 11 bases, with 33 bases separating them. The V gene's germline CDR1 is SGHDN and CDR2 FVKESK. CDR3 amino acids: CASSQTRDRIGISGNEQYF. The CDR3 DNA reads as TGTGCCAGCAGCCAAACCCGGGATAGAATAGGGATTAGCGGAAATGAGCAGTACTTC.

In DNA, the CDR3 is TGTGCCAGCAGCGTTGGGAGAAATTCTGGTGAAGCTTTCTTT. Translated, it gives CASSVGRNSGEAFF. The chain joins TRBV7-3 to TRBJ1-1; unclear D gene. Germline-derived CDR1 and CDR2 are SGHTA and FQGTGA. Trimming took 5 bases from V and 7 from J, leaving 17 bases between them. The CDR3 consists of 14 residues.

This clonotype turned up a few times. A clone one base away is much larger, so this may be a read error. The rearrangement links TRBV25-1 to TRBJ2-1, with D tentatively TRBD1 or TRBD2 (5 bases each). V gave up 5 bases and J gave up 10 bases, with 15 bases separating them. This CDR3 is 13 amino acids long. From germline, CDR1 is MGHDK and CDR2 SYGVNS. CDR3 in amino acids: CASSQGRSYEQFF. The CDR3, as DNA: TGTGCCAGCAGTCAGGGACGCTCCTACGAGCAGTTCTTC.

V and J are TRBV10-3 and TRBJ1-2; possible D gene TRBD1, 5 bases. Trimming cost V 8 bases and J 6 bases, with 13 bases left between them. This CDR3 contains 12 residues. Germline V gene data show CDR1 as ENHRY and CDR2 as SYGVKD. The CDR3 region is CAIHGGANGYTF. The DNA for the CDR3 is TGTGCCATCCATGGAGGGGCTAATGGCTACACCTTC.

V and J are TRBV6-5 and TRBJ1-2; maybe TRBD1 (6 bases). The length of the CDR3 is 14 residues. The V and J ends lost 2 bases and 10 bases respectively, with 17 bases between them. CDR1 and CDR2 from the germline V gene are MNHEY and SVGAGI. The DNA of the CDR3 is TGTGCCAGCAGTTACCGAGGGGGAGCCCCCGACTACACCTTC. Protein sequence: CASSYRGGAPDYTF.

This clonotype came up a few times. As DNA, the CDR3 is TGCAGTGCTAGAGATCTAGCGGGAGACGGTAATGAGCAGTACTTC. It yields the protein CSARDLAGDGNEQYF. The genes are TRBV20-1 and TRBJ2-5; 10 nucleotides align to TRBD2. This CDR3 contains 15 residues. Germline assignment: CDR1 DFQATT and CDR2 SNEGSKA (reference sequence). Trimming took 0 bases from V and 11 from J; bases not matched to a gene: 12.

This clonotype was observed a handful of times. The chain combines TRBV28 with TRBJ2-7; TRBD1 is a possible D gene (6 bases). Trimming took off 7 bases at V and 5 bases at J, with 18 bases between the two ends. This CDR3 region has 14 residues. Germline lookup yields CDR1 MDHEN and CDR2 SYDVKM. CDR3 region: CASIRTGFEDEQYF. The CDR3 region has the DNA TGTGCCAGCATTAGAACAGGGTTCGAGGACGAGCAGTACTTC.